These 9 T cell receptor beta chains were all obtained from the same sample, sequenced in a study of T-cell memory formation after mild COVID-19. MiXCR was run by TCRdb on the 5' RACE reads, yielding one entry per CDR3 protein. Of 300,000 to 400,000 distinct CDR3 sequences detected, roughly an eighth appear once; the ten largest clones hold 22%. Sequencing was performed on PBMCs or a T cell subset sorted from them (not recorded which). The receptors shown here come from a man younger than 35 who had mild COVID-19 (a few samples of this study predate the infection). Cell type and time point are not known.

The rearrangement joins TRBV4-1 to TRBJ2-3; D is unclear. The V end lost 1 base, the J end lost 6 bases, and 14 bases lay between the germline ends. The CDR3 has 15 residues. Germline loops: CDR1 MGHRA, CDR2 YSYEKL. CDR3 protein: CASSQAQPERDTQYF. The DNA of the CDR3 is TGCGCCAGCAGCCAAGCACAGCCCGAGAGGGATACGCAGTATTTT.

The rearrangement uses TRBV6-2 or TRBV6-3 and TRBJ2-5; 11 bases fit TRBD2. Germline V CDR1 and CDR2: MNHEY, SVGEGT. The CDR3 has 19 amino acids. V was pared by 2 bases and J by 2 bases, with 13 bases of the junction left unmatched. CDR3 DNA: TGTGCCAGCAGTTACACCGGAACTAGCGGGGGACCCTTTCAAGAGACCCAGTACTTC. Protein: CASSYTGTSGGPFQETQYF.

This clonotype was detected many times. The chain employs TRBV4-1 and TRBJ2-3; the D is unclear. In germline, CDR1 is MGHRA, CDR2 YSYEKL. This CDR3 is built from 16 residues. Trimming stripped 1 base from V and 1 base from J, with 12 bases between. The CDR3 DNA follows: TGCGCCAGCAGCCAAGTTCAAAGGGTCGGCACAGATACGCAGTATTTT. This encodes CASSQVQRVGTDTQYF.

The chain uses TRBV19 and TRBJ2-3, with D possibly matching TRBD1 (6 bases). The CDR3 spans 14 residues. Trimming took 8 bases from V and 5 from J, leaving 17 bases between them. Germline-derived CDR1 and CDR2 are LNHDA and SQIVND (reference sequence). The CDR3 DNA reads TGTGCCAGTGGCACCGGGACAATAATAGATACGCAGTATTTT. This codes for CASGTGTIIDTQYF.

This clonotype was recorded at least ten times. The rearrangement uses TRBV4-1 and TRBJ2-7; unclear D gene. Germline values: CDR1 MGHRA, CDR2 YSYEKL. Trimming cost V 3 bases and J 3 bases, with 9 bases left between them. The CDR3 is made up of 13 amino acids. The CDR3 nucleotides read TGCGCCAGCAGCCAGATGGTGGGCTACGAGCAGTACTTC. It encodes CASSQMVGYEQYF.

The chain carries TRBV24-1 and TRBJ2-3; D gene unclear. CDR1 is KGHDR, CDR2 SFDVKD, per germline. V was trimmed by 3 bases and J by 0 bases, leaving 6 bases between them. The CDR3 has 14 residues. The CDR3 reads CATSDQLSTDTQYF. The CDR3 coding sequence is TGTGCCACCAGTGATCAGCTCAGCACAGATACGCAGTATTTT.

This clonotype was observed many times. The CDR3 nucleotides read TGCGCCAGCAGCTTGGAGGGCAGATTTGAGCAGTTCTTC. It codes for CASSLEGRFEQFF. The chain uses TRBV5-1 and TRBJ2-1; D not certain. V shed 0 bases and J shed 9 bases, with 10 bases lying between them. This CDR3 has 13 amino acids. Germline-derived CDR1 and CDR2 are SGHRS and YFSETQ.

This clonotype has only a few counts. The V call is TRBV29-1, the J call TRBJ2-7, with a weak D call TRBD2 (5 bases). Trimming shortened V by 0 bases and J by 2 bases, and 11 bases separated the two germline ends. CDR1 is SQVTM, CDR2 ANQGSEA, per germline. This CDR3 region has 14 residues. The CDR3 nucleotides are TGCAGCGTTGAAGATAACCGGGAAACCTACGAGCAGTACTTC. It translates to CSVEDNRETYEQYF.

The CDR3 here is CASSPPGLAGGYNEQFF. The CDR3 coding sequence is TGTGCCAGTAGCCCGCCGGGGCTAGCGGGGGGTTACAATGAGCAGTTCTTC. The rearrangement uses TRBV12-5 and TRBJ2-1, with TRBD2 identical over 11 bases. Looked up from germline, CDR1 is LGHNT and CDR2 is FRNRAP. The CDR3 has 17 residues.